These T cell receptor beta chains were read from a single sample in a study of siplizumab effects on memory and regulatory T cells. This table comes from immunoSEQ multiplex PCR, and its TCRdb copy is limited to in-frame clones, with some not included. Here the sample spans about 120,000 clones, 94% being singletons. Sequencing was performed on non-Treg CD4+ T cells sorted from blood. These receptor sequences come from a human donor in good health. CDR3s include the opening cysteine and the closing phenylalanine or tryptophan. D genes are given only for firm matches. Rows may omit the clone size; those that give it use once, few, many or a size class.

clone_size,d_call,cdr3_length,v_call,j_call,cdr3_nt,cdr3_aa
once,TRBD2,14,TRBV4-2,TRBJ2-1,TGTGCCAGCAGCCAAGCGGGGGGGCCCTATGAGCAGTTCTTC,CASSQAGGPYEQFF
-,-,14,TRBV5-1,TRBJ1-1,TGCGCCAGCAGCTTGACAGACGGGGGGACTGAAGCTTTCTTT,CASSLTDGGTEAFF
few,-,14,TRBV5-1,TRBJ2-3,TGCGCCAGCAGGACCCAAGCTAGCACAGATACGCAGTATTTT,CASRTQASTDTQYF
-,-,13,TRBV2,TRBJ2-5,TGTGCCAGCAGCGGAACTTGGGTTGAGGCCCAGTACTTC,CASSGTWVEAQYF
once,-,16,TRBV2,TRBJ1-2,TGTGCCAGCAGTGAACCGGGAGGGGGGAAGTCTCTTGGCTACACCTTC,CASSEPGGGKSLGYTF
-,-,11,TRBV7-8,TRBJ2-7,TGTGCCAGCAGCCCAGAGTACGAGCAGTACTTC,CASSPEYEQYF
once,-,13,TRBV5-1,TRBJ1-1,TGCGCCAGCAGCTCCTCAGCGAACACTGAAGCTTTCTTT,CASSSSANTEAFF
-,-,13,TRBV15,TRBJ1-5,TGTGCCACCAGCGACATCTACAATCAGCCCCAGCATTTT,CATSDIYNQPQHF
-,-,13,TRBV5-8,TRBJ1-4,TGTGCCAGCAGCTCGGGGACTAATGAAAAACTGTTTTTT,CASSSGTNEKLFF
once,TRBD1,15,TRBV6-1,TRBJ1-6,TGTGCCAGCAGTTCCGGGACAGGGATAAATTCACCCCTCCACTTT,CASSSGTGINSPLHF
-,-,13,TRBV4-1,TRBJ2-5,TGCGCCAGCAGCCGTGGACTGGGGGAGACCCAGTACTTC,CASSRGLGETQYF